This TCR beta chain was captured in a study of shared T cell receptors in the human thymus. Method: immunoSEQ multiplex PCR; TCRdb's copy keeps in-frame clones and lacks some. The sample records 600,000 to 900,000 clones, 70% to 90% being singletons. Trimming took 5 bases from V and 9 from J; bases not matched to a gene: 16. This CDR3 is built from 17 residues. Germline V gives CDR1 SGHNT, CDR2 YENEEA. The data also belong to a second study, concerning human thymus T cells. In that study: Donation was from healthy Finnish infants who were having corrective surgery that addressed congenital heart defects. Thymus specimens were resections from corrective heart surgery. What appeared biased in thymic and blood repertoires was the usage of V and J genes.

The sequence was obtained from a girl under three years old with a congenital heart defect. This chain connects TRBV11-3 to TRBJ2-1, with TRBD1 matching 10 bases. The sequenced material came from thymocytes. This CDR3 reads CASSHVGTGESVREQFF. As DNA, the CDR3 is TGTGCCAGCAGCCACGTAGGGACAGGGGAGTCGGTACGTGAGCAGTTCTTC.